These 4 T cell receptor beta chains were all obtained from the same sample, sequenced in a study of blood T cell repertoires in COVID-19. Profiled with immunoSEQ multiplex PCR; TCRdb holds only in-frame clones, not every one. Of just under 150,000 clones listed, roughly 81% were seen once; the top ten hold about 2.8%. The specimen sequenced was peripheral blood. Every receptor here comes from a human donor with acute or convalescent COVID-19. The donor label of this sample is uncertain.

J is TRBJ2-7 and V is TRBV9; 7 nucleotides align to TRBD1. This CDR3 has 13 amino acids. V trimming: 0 bases; J trimming: 4 bases; junction bases outside the gene matches: 1. Germline-derived CDR1 and CDR2 are SGDLS and YYNGEE. DNA of the CDR3: TGTGCCAGCAGCGTAGCACAGGGGTACGAGCAGTACTTC. Translated: CASSVAQGYEQYF. The full variable domain, with the rest looked up from reference TRBV9 and TRBJ2-7, is DSGVTQTPKHLITATGQRVTLRCSPRSGDLSVYWYQQSLDQGLQFLIQYYNGEERAKGNILERFSAQQFPDLHSELNLSSLELGDSALYFCASSVAQGYEQYFGPGTRLTVT.

The chain combines TRBV6-1 with TRBJ2-7; D is possibly TRBD2 (6 bases). V shed 3 bases and J shed 6 bases, with 15 bases lying between them. Per germline, CDR1 MNHNS and CDR2 SASEGT. The length of the CDR3 is 14 residues. CDR3 sequence reads: CASSETGGLVEQYV. The DNA of the CDR3 is TGTGCCAGCAGTGAGACTGGGGGGTTGGTCGAGCAGTACGTC.

This clone was observed a few times. The sample holds other DNA sequences that translate to the same CDR3. The rearrangement links TRBV12-3 or TRBV12-4 to TRBJ1-1, with 7 nucleotides matching TRBD1. CDR3 length equals 13 residues. The V gene end was trimmed by 5 bases and the J gene end by 1 base; junction bases not matched to a gene: 1. In DNA form, the CDR3 reads TGTGCCAGCAGTCCAGGGGGGAACACTGAAGCTTTCTTT. Residues: CASSPGGNTEAFF.

This clone was seen just once. This chain links TRBV7-3 with TRBJ2-1, with 11 bases identical to TRBD2. J gave up 5 bases and V 5 bases, and 5 bases lay outside the gene matches. The CDR3 extends over 15 amino acids. Germline-derived CDR1 and CDR2 are SGHTA and FQGTGA. In nucleotides, the CDR3 is TGTGCCAGCAGCCCTAGCGGGGGGCTCAACAATGAGCAGTTCTTC. It is translated as CASSPSGGLNNEQFF.